The 32 T cell receptor beta chains listed next were all sequenced from one sample in a study of blood T cells in healthy people across ages. Using a J-beta primer mix together with a sample-barcoded 5' primer, a second PCR was run for about 6 to 11 cycles. TCRdb processed the 5' RACE reads anew with MiXCR; each CDR3 protein has one entry. The repertoire consists of under 2 million distinct CDR3 sequences, with about 35% occurring once and the leading ten covering 11%. Sequencing was carried out using blood. All receptors derive from a woman in her thirties in good health.

As concerns this clonotype: The junction departs from germline at one end; a sequencing error may be responsible. DNA of the CDR3: TGTGCCCGCAGCTTGTTGATAAGTCCCTACAATGAGCAGTTCTTC. Translating gives CARSLLISPYNEQFF. The V call is TRBV7-3, the J call TRBJ2-1; D is undetermined. This CDR3 has 15 residues. Germline loops: CDR1 SGHTA, CDR2 FQGTGA.

In its sample, this clonotype was seen a few times. The chain couples TRBV27 to TRBJ2-7, with D possibly being TRBD1 or TRBD2 (6 bases each). The CDR3 totals 14 residues. V was cut by 1 base and J by 2 bases, with 9 bases left in between. CDR1 and CDR2 from the germline V gene are MNHEY and SMNVEV (reference sequence). This CDR3 reads CASSLWGATYEQYF. CDR3 DNA sequence: TGTGCCAGCAGTTTATGGGGGGCCACCTACGAGCAGTACTTC.

This clonotype was picked up one time. This chain uses TRBV11-2 with TRBJ2-7; 8 positions match TRBD2. Germline V gene data show CDR1 as SGHAT and CDR2 as FQNNGV. The CDR3 is 15 residues long. Trimming cost V 2 bases and J 1 base; bases outside gene matches: 4. This chain's CDR3 is CASSLWRGVSYEQYF. For the CDR3, the DNA is TGTGCCAGCAGCTTATGGCGGGGGGTTTCCTACGAGCAGTACTTC.

The J gene is TRBJ2-1, the V gene TRBV9; no definite D call. V lost 4 bases, J lost 6 bases, and 17 bases lay in between. This CDR3 is built from 15 residues. Per the germline V gene, CDR1 is SGDLS and CDR2 is YYNGEE. CDR3 coding DNA: TGTGCCAGCAGCCTACTCTCGGCAAAGTTCAATGAGCAGTTCTTC. This sequence encodes CASSLLSAKFNEQFF.

This clonotype turned up a few times. This chain uses TRBV5-1 with TRBJ2-1, with 12 bases identical to TRBD2. V gave up 3 bases and J gave up 4 bases; unmatched junction bases: 5. Germline loops: CDR1 SGHRS, CDR2 YFSETQ. This CDR3 is built from 16 residues. Here the CDR3 DNA reads TGCGCCAGCAGCTATTTTCTAGCGGGGGGGTACAATGAGCAGTTCTTC. This gives the protein CASSYFLAGGYNEQFF.

This chain joins TRBV20-1 and TRBJ2-2; D is possibly TRBD2 (6 bases). V was cut by 5 bases and J by 1 base, with 8 bases left in between. Germline V lookup: CDR1 DFQATT, CDR2 SNEGSKA (reference sequence). The CDR3 covers 13 residues. DNA of the CDR3: TGCAGTGCTCGGGACTTGAACACCGGGGAGCTGTTTTTT. Residues: CSARDLNTGELFF.

The chain links TRBV20-1 to TRBJ2-5, with a possible D match to TRBD2 (7 bases). The CDR3 loop spans 15 amino acids. The V end lost 3 bases, the J end lost 5 bases, and 19 bases lay between the germline ends. Germline V CDR1 and CDR2: DFQATT, SNEGSKA (reference sequence). The DNA of the CDR3 is TGCAGTGCTAGGGACGGGGGGCGCCTTAGGGAGACCCAGTACTTC. This gives the protein CSARDGGRLRETQYF.

The chain links TRBV6-7 to TRBJ2-5; D may match TRBD1 or TRBD2 (6 bases each). TRBV6-7 is recorded as an ORF, its role being uncertain. The CDR3 loop spans 14 amino acids. Trimming took 8 bases from V and 2 from J, leaving 15 bases between them. The CDR3 protein is CASRARGEQETQYF. DNA of the CDR3: TGTGCCAGCCGCGCTAGGGGGGAACAAGAGACCCAGTACTTC.

This clonotype came up a few times. V usage is TRBV10-3 and J usage is TRBJ1-6; TRBD1 is a possible D gene (5 bases). From germline, CDR1 is ENHRY and CDR2 SYGVKD. CDR3 size: 15 residues. Trimming left V 3 bases short and J 9 bases short, with 15 bases between. CDR3 coding DNA: TGTGCCATCAGTGATCCGGGACGGGAGGGTTCACCCCTCCACTTT. This sequence encodes CAISDPGREGSPLHF.

As regards this clonotype: One end of the junction is discordant with germline, which a read error may explain. The chain uses TRBV20-1 and TRBJ2-3; D gene unclear. The CDR3 has 13 residues. Germline V gives CDR1 DFQATT, CDR2 SNEGSKA (reference sequence). CDR3 DNA: TGCAGTGCAGCTACCCCTGGCACAGATACGCTGTATTTT. Translated: CSAATPGTDTLYF.

On this clonotype: One end of the junction is discordant with germline, which a read error may explain. This chain links TRBV20-1 with TRBJ1-1; TRBD1 might be the D (6 bases). CDR1 and CDR2 from the germline V gene are DFQATT and SNEGSKA (reference sequence). The CDR3 runs to 16 residues. CDR3 bases: TGCAGTGCTAAAGGGCGGGGTGGCCCGACAGGCACTGGAGCTTTCTTT. Its translation: CSAKGRGGPTGTGAFF.

The sample holds a few counts of this clonotype. The V gene is TRBV5-1, the J gene TRBJ2-7; the D is unclear. The CDR3 is 14 amino acids. The V gene's germline CDR1 is SGHRS and CDR2 YFSETQ. V dropped 4 bases and J dropped 5 bases, with 16 bases sitting between them. CDR3 coding DNA: TGCGCCAGCAGCGCCGGACCCACGCCCCACGAGCAGTACTTC. Translating gives CASSAGPTPHEQYF.

The sample holds a few counts of this clonotype. The chain joins TRBV6-2 or TRBV6-3 to TRBJ2-3; 13 bases are shared with TRBD2. This CDR3 is 21 amino acids long. CDR1 and CDR2 (germline): MNHEY, SVGEGT. With V trimmed by 0 bases and J by 3 bases, 15 bases remained unmatched. The CDR3 sequence is CASSYSRTSGGKRVRTDTQYF. Here the CDR3 DNA reads TGTGCCAGCAGTTACTCCCGGACTAGCGGGGGAAAGAGAGTGAGGACAGATACGCAGTATTTT.

CDR3 region: CASSLRVPGQGANEQFF. In DNA, the CDR3 is TGCGCCAGCAGCTTAAGGGTACCGGGACAGGGGGCGAATGAGCAGTTCTTC. The rearrangement links TRBV5-1 to TRBJ2-1; 12 positions agree with TRBD1. The CDR3 runs to 17 residues. V lost 2 bases to trimming and J lost 7 bases; unmatched junction nucleotides: 10. Germline CDR1 SGHRS, CDR2 YFSETQ.

The chain has TRBV3-1 and TRBJ2-7, with 8 bases fitting TRBD1. V trimming: 4 bases; J trimming: 5 bases; junction bases outside the gene matches: 7. Per germline, CDR1 LGHDT and CDR2 YNNKEL (reference sequence). The CDR3 runs to 14 residues. The DNA of the CDR3 is TGTGCCAGCAGCCTACGACAGGGGAACCACGAGCAGTACTTC. Translation gives CASSLRQGNHEQYF.

The chain is built from TRBV6-6 and TRBJ1-2; 10 bases fit TRBD1. Germline CDR1 and CDR2: MNHNY and SVGAGI (reference sequence). There are 16 residues in the CDR3. Trimming removed 8 bases from V and 7 bases from J; junction bases left unmatched: 16. CDR3 amino acids: CASGTGTGVLRGGYTF. The CDR3 DNA sequence: TGTGCCAGCGGAACCGGGACAGGGGTCCTCAGGGGTGGCTACACCTTC.

This clonotype appeared a few times. The chain employs TRBV7-9 and TRBJ1-2; D gene unclear. V was clipped by 8 bases and J by 4 bases, with 14 bases between them. Germline V CDR1 and CDR2: SEHNR, FQNEAQ (reference sequence). The length of the CDR3 is 13 residues. The CDR3 DNA follows: TGTGCCAGCGCGCATAGGTCCTTCTATGGCTACACCTTC. Residues: CASAHRSFYGYTF.

The CDR3 sequence: CSAHSGGAGTGELFF. CDR3 DNA: TGCAGTGCACATAGCGGGGGGGCCGGCACCGGGGAGCTGTTTTTT. The chain has TRBV20-1 and TRBJ2-2, with 11 nucleotides matching TRBD2. V was pared by 6 bases and J by 4 bases, with 7 bases of the junction left unmatched. Germline V gene data show CDR1 as DFQATT and CDR2 as SNEGSKA (reference sequence). This CDR3 has 15 residues.

This clonotype was counted only a few times. The chain links TRBV12-3 or TRBV12-4 to TRBJ1-5; D not certain. This CDR3 spans 13 amino acids. With 2 bases removed from V and 1 base from J, the gap between germline ends came to 3 bases. The CDR3 loop reads CASSLKSNQPQHF. Here the CDR3 DNA reads TGTGCCAGCAGTTTAAAGAGCAATCAGCCCCAGCATTTT.

The chain has TRBV7-9 and TRBJ2-7; 13 bases fit TRBD2. Germline V gene lookup returns CDR1 SEHNR and CDR2 FQNEAQ (reference sequence). V lost 5 bases to trimming and J lost 4 bases; unmatched junction nucleotides: 11. The CDR3 covers 17 residues. The CDR3 here is CASSTGLAGEDFYEQYF. CDR3 nucleotides: TGTGCCAGCAGCACCGGACTAGCGGGAGAGGATTTTTACGAGCAGTACTTC.

This clonotype was detected a few times. The genes are TRBV5-1 and TRBJ2-7; unclear D gene. The CDR3 is 11 residues long. Germline CDR1 and CDR2: SGHRS and YFSETQ. V was trimmed by 4 bases and J by 7 bases, leaving 9 bases between them. Here the CDR3 DNA reads TGCGCCAGCAGCGAGGCTCAAGAGCAGTACTTC. As protein: CASSEAQEQYF. Variable domain in full (rest from reference TRBV5-1 and TRBJ2-7): KAGVTQTPRYLIKTRGQQVTLSCSPISGHRSVSWYQQTPGQGLQFLFEYFSETQRNKGNFPGRFSGRQFSNSRSEMNVSTLELGDSALYLCASSEAQEQYFGPGTRLTVT.

This clonotype was seen a handful of times. V gene TRBV5-1 combines with J gene TRBJ2-7, with TRBD2 identical over 7 bases. The CDR3 sequence is 17 residues long. Germline lookup yields CDR1 SGHRS and CDR2 YFSETQ. The V segment lost 0 bases and the J segment 0 bases; nucleotides outside the gene matches: 9. The CDR3 is CASSLARVAGTSYEQYF. The CDR3 DNA reads as TGCGCCAGCAGCTTGGCCAGGGTAGCGGGTACCTCCTACGAGCAGTACTTC.

This clonotype has a handful of counts. The chain carries TRBV20-1 and TRBJ2-7; TRBD1 matches at 8 bases. Unmatched junction bases numbered 6, after V lost 2 bases and J lost 0 bases. The germline V gene has CDR1 DFQATT and CDR2 SNEGSKA (reference sequence). The CDR3 consists of 15 residues. The CDR3 region is CSARPGTGISYEQYF. The CDR3 coding sequence is TGCAGTGCTAGACCAGGGACAGGCATCTCCTACGAGCAGTACTTC.

There are a few counts of this clonotype. The chain links TRBV24-1 to TRBJ2-5, with D uncertain. The CDR3 covers 13 residues. Deletions cut 3 bases from V and 5 bases from J, with 9 bases between. Germline values: CDR1 KGHDR, CDR2 SFDVKD. DNA for the CDR3: TGTGCCACCAGTGATGGGGTTCCGGAGACCCAGTACTTC. Encoded protein: CATSDGVPETQYF.

The V gene is TRBV9, the J gene TRBJ2-1; perhaps TRBD1 as D (5 bases). Germline V gives CDR1 SGDLS, CDR2 YYNGEE. Trimming pared 4 bases from V and 10 bases from J, leaving 15 bases between. The CDR3 contains 13 residues. CDR3 DNA: TGTGCCAGCAGCCAAACAGGACACATGGAGCAGTTCTTC. It translates to CASSQTGHMEQFF. The entire variable domain, with the rest obtained from reference TRBV9 and TRBJ2-1, is as follows: DSGVTQTPKHLITATGQRVTLRCSPRSGDLSVYWYQQSLDQGLQFLIQYYNGEERAKGNILERFSAQQFPDLHSELNLSSLELGDSALYFCASSQTGHMEQFFGPGTRLTVL.

The V gene is TRBV7-2, the J gene TRBJ2-5, with D perhaps matching TRBD1 (6 bases). Trimming removed 5 bases at V and 11 bases at J, with 18 bases between. Germline-derived CDR1 and CDR2 are SGHTA and FQGNSA. There are 13 residues in the CDR3. The chain's CDR3 is CASSTSGAYGQYF. CDR3 sequence (DNA): TGTGCCAGCAGCACCTCAGGGGCCTACGGGCAGTACTTC.

The rearrangement joins TRBV19 to TRBJ2-4; D uncertain. V lost 6 bases and J 8 bases, leaving 11 bases between the germline ends. This CDR3 contains 12 residues. Germline CDR1 is LNHDA and CDR2 is SQIVND (reference sequence). The CDR3 DNA reads TGTGCCAGTAGCTACAGTTCGCACATTCAGTACTTC. Protein: CASSYSSHIQYF.

The chain joins TRBV27 to TRBJ2-7; 8 nucleotides agree with TRBD2. Germline-derived CDR1 and CDR2 are MNHEY and SMNVEV (reference sequence). The J segment lost 0 bases and the V segment lost 10 bases, leaving 8 bases of the junction unmatched. This CDR3 is built from 14 residues. The CDR3 loop is CATRIAGSSYEQYF. CDR3 DNA: TGTGCCACTAGGATAGCGGGAAGCTCCTACGAGCAGTACTTC.

Note on this clonotype: Sequence at one end of the junction differs from germline and may be a read error. CDR3 protein: CASSTHPLAKGNTEAFF. The DNA of the CDR3 is TGCGCCAGCAGCACCCACCCCTTGGCCAAGGGGAACACTGAAGCTTTCTTT. The chain carries TRBV7-3 and TRBJ1-1; no reliable D call. Germline loops: CDR1 SGHTA, CDR2 FQGTGA. The CDR3 runs to 17 residues.

The V gene is TRBV3-1, the J gene TRBJ1-2, with D unclear. Between the trimmed V and J ends, which lost 1 base and 8 bases, there was a span of 14 bases. Germline CDR1 reads LGHDT; CDR2 reads YNNKEL (reference sequence). This CDR3 region has 14 residues. The CDR3, as DNA: TGTGCCAGCAGCCAAGTCCCGGGATCCACCGGCTACACCTTC. Encoded protein: CASSQVPGSTGYTF.

This clonotype was seen a handful of times. This chain connects TRBV15 to TRBJ2-1, with TRBD2 identical over 9 bases. This CDR3 spans 17 amino acids. J gave up 4 bases and V 4 bases, and 11 bases lay outside the gene matches. Germline loops: CDR1 LNHNV, CDR2 YYDKDF (reference sequence). The CDR3 coding sequence is TGTGCCACCAGCACTACCTGGAGCGGGAGGTCTTACAATGAGCAGTTCTTC. Translation gives CATSTTWSGRSYNEQFF.

This clonotype has more than one count but fewer than ten. V is TRBV27 and J is TRBJ2-7; 7 bases match TRBD1. Trimming removed 6 bases from V and 0 bases from J; junction bases left unmatched: 8. Per the germline V gene, CDR1 is MNHEY and CDR2 is SMNVEV (reference sequence). The CDR3 consists of 15 residues. The CDR3 DNA sequence: TGTGCCAGCAGACCAGGACAGGACAGCTCCTACGAGCAGTACTTC. Its translation: CASRPGQDSSYEQYF.